The 19 T cell receptor beta chains below were found in one sample sequenced in a study of blood T cell repertoires in COVID-19. Method: immunoSEQ multiplex PCR; TCRdb's copy keeps in-frame clones and lacks some. The sample lists approximately 65,000 clones; 70% to 80% were seen once. Sequencing was done on a sample of peripheral blood. These receptors all stem from a man aged 60-69 years with acute or convalescent COVID-19.

The sample holds a few counts of this clone. The chain carries TRBV7-8 and TRBJ1-2; D remains ambiguous. The CDR3 length is 14 residues. Germline V gene sequence: CDR1 SGHVS, CDR2 FQNEAQ. Trimming removed 3 bases at V and 5 bases at J, with 13 bases between. This chain's CDR3 is CASSLRPLRYGYTF. The DNA of the CDR3 is TGTGCCAGCAGCTTGAGGCCCCTCCGGTATGGCTACACCTTC.

The DNA of the CDR3 is TGTGCAAGTCGCCCGGGGACACCCCCCTTCGTGATAGCGGGGCACAATGAGCAGTTCTTC. This sequence encodes CASRPGTPPFVIAGHNEQFF. The chain recombines TRBV12-2 with TRBJ2-1; TRBD2, the table's D call, was not compared with the DNA. TRBV12-2 is described as a pseudogene. The CDR3 extends over 20 amino acids.

J is TRBJ1-2 and V is TRBV6-5, with 7 bases matching TRBD1. V gave up 6 bases and J gave up 2 bases; unmatched junction bases: 9. The V gene's germline CDR1 is MNHEY and CDR2 SVGAGI. CDR3 length: 15 amino acids. Written as DNA, the CDR3 is TGTGCCAGCAGAAAATACAGGGGCGGCAACTATGGCTACACCTTC. It translates to CASRKYRGGNYGYTF.

The rearrangement uses TRBV6-1 and TRBJ2-7, with 9 bases matching TRBD1. The germline V gene has CDR1 MNHNS and CDR2 SASEGT. The CDR3 has 16 residues. The V and J ends lost 4 bases and 3 bases, in that order; junction bases with no gene match: 10. CDR3 protein: CASSVDRGGSSYEQYF. CDR3 DNA: TGTGCCAGCAGTGTGGACAGGGGCGGGAGTAGCTACGAGCAGTACTTC.

The CDR3 nucleotides are TGCGCCAGCAGTGATCCCGGGACTAGCGTCGAGACCCAGTACTTC. This sequence encodes CASSDPGTSVETQYF. This chain connects TRBV10-1 to TRBJ2-5; 10 bases are a match to TRBD2. Per the germline V gene, CDR1 is WNHNN and CDR2 is SYGVQD (reference sequence). The J segment lost 5 bases and the V segment lost 3 bases, leaving 6 bases of the junction unmatched. This CDR3 is built from 15 residues.

The J gene is TRBJ1-1, the V gene TRBV2; 8 bases line up with TRBD1. The V segment lost 6 bases and the J segment 4 bases; nucleotides outside the gene matches: 4. Germline V gene data show CDR1 as SNHLY and CDR2 as FYNNEI. This CDR3 has 13 residues. The CDR3 sequence: CASRWTGRTEAFF. DNA for the CDR3: TGTGCCAGCAGATGGACAGGGCGCACTGAAGCTTTCTTT.

This clone was observed a handful of times. V usage is TRBV10-3 and J usage is TRBJ1-5; a possible D gene is TRBD1 (6 bases). CDR3 length: 14 amino acids. V lost 6 bases and J lost 0, with 9 bases in between. Per germline, CDR1 ENHRY and CDR2 SYGVKD. The CDR3 DNA is TGTGCCATCAGACAGGGCGGTAGCAATCAGCCCCAGCATTTT. Its protein product is CAIRQGGSNQPQHF.

CDR3 bases: TGTGCCTGGAGTTCCGGGACAGGGGCGGCGGTCCAAGAGACCCAGTACTTC. As protein: CAWSSGTGAAVQETQYF. This sequence joins TRBV30 and TRBJ2-5; 10 bases align to TRBD1. The CDR3 has 17 residues. The germline gives CDR1 GTSNPN, CDR2 SVGIG (reference sequence). Trimming at V came to 2 bases and at J to 1 base, leaving 10 bases not matched to a gene.

V is TRBV27 and J is TRBJ1-6; no clear D gene. V was pared by 2 bases and J by 10 bases, with 15 bases between. From germline, CDR1 is MNHEY and CDR2 SMNVEV (reference sequence). This CDR3 contains 15 residues. The CDR3 DNA sequence: TGTGCCAGCAGTTTAGGCGGAGTCGCTTTCTCACCCCTCCACTTT. Its translation is CASSLGGVAFSPLHF.

In DNA, the CDR3 is TGTGCCAGCAGCCTCAACAGGGGAGGTGAGCAGTTCTTC. Translation gives CASSLNRGGEQFF. The gene calls are TRBV2 and TRBJ2-1; maybe TRBD1 (7 bases). The germline CDR1 and CDR2 sequences are SNHLY and FYNNEI. The V end lost 6 bases, the J end lost 9 bases, and 15 bases lay between the germline ends. The CDR3 spans 13 residues.

This chain links TRBV4-3 with TRBJ1-5; tentatively, D is TRBD1 (5 bases). This CDR3 is 16 amino acids long. CDR1 is LGHNA, CDR2 YSLEER, per germline. The V and J ends lost 0 bases and 4 bases respectively, with 13 bases between them. DNA of the CDR3: TGCGCCAGCAGCCAAGAGGTTTGGGCAGGGAATCAGCCCCAGCATTTT. Translating gives CASSQEVWAGNQPQHF.

This chain connects TRBV2 to TRBJ2-7; 9 positions match TRBD1. Germline CDR1 SNHLY, CDR2 FYNNEI. The CDR3 contains 15 residues. J gave up 6 bases and V 4 bases, and 10 bases lay outside the gene matches. The CDR3, as DNA: TGTGCCAGCAGTGTTCAGTCCGGGACAGGGAGCGAGCAGTACTTC. Protein sequence: CASSVQSGTGSEQYF.

The DNA for the CDR3 is TGTGCCAGTAGTAAGGACAGGGGGCCTTACGAGCAGTACTTC. Encoded protein: CASSKDRGPYEQYF. The chain couples TRBV19 to TRBJ2-7, with TRBD1 matching 11 bases. Germline V gene sequence: CDR1 LNHDA, CDR2 SQIVND (reference sequence). The CDR3 runs to 14 residues. With 4 bases clipped from V and 4 bases from J, the junction kept 3 bases outside the gene matches.

The J gene is TRBJ1-1, the V gene TRBV3-1 (or the pseudogene TRBV3-2); a weak D match, TRBD1 (5 bases). The CDR3 runs to 15 residues. Germline V lookup: CDR1 LGHDT, CDR2 YNNKEL (reference sequence). V shed 0 bases and J shed 6 bases, with 14 bases lying between them. This CDR3 reads CASSQELRWGAEAFF. The CDR3 coding sequence is TGTGCCAGCAGCCAAGAATTACGATGGGGGGCTGAAGCTTTCTTT.

J is TRBJ1-1 and V is TRBV19; the D is unclear. Germline values: CDR1 LNHDA, CDR2 SQIVND (reference sequence). V lost 6 bases, J lost 2 bases, and 10 bases lay in between. This CDR3 has 13 residues. CDR3 in amino acids: CASRTTRNTEAFF. CDR3 DNA sequence: TGTGCCAGTAGAACTACAAGAAACACTGAAGCTTTCTTT.

The chain carries TRBV19 and TRBJ2-1; D ambiguous. The CDR3 extends over 15 amino acids. V was cut by 6 bases and J by 0 bases, with 12 bases left in between. Per the germline V gene, CDR1 is LNHDA and CDR2 is SQIVND (reference sequence). The CDR3 coding sequence is TGTGCCAGTAGCCGTCCGCCACACTCCTACAATGAGCAGTTCTTC. This codes for CASSRPPHSYNEQFF.

Here the CDR3 DNA reads TGTGCCAGCAGAGCGTACAATGAGCAGTTCTTC. It codes for CASRAYNEQFF. This chain uses TRBV25-1 with TRBJ2-1; D uncertain. Germline CDR1 MGHDK, CDR2 SYGVNS. V lost 6 bases, J lost 4 bases, and 4 bases lay in between. The CDR3 consists of 11 residues.

As regards this clone: Other DNA sequences within the sample encode an identical CDR3. This chain connects TRBV3-1 (or the pseudogene TRBV3-2) to TRBJ2-3, with 11 nucleotides matching TRBD2. CDR3 length: 18 residues. Germline V gene sequence: CDR1 LGHDT, CDR2 YNNKEL (reference sequence). The ends lost 0 bases at V and 3 bases at J; junction bases unmatched: 8. CDR3: CASSQEGLAGGGTDTQYF. The CDR3 DNA sequence: TGTGCCAGCAGCCAAGAGGGCCTAGCGGGAGGCGGTACAGATACGCAGTATTTT.

This chain uses TRBV19 with TRBJ2-1; possible D gene TRBD1, 5 bases. Germline V gene sequence: CDR1 LNHDA, CDR2 SQIVND (reference sequence). The CDR3 is made up of 12 amino acids. V was cut by 7 bases and J by 1 base, with 5 bases left in between. CDR3 amino acids: CASKGSYNEQFF. The CDR3, as DNA: TGTGCCAGTAAGGGGTCCTACAATGAGCAGTTCTTC.